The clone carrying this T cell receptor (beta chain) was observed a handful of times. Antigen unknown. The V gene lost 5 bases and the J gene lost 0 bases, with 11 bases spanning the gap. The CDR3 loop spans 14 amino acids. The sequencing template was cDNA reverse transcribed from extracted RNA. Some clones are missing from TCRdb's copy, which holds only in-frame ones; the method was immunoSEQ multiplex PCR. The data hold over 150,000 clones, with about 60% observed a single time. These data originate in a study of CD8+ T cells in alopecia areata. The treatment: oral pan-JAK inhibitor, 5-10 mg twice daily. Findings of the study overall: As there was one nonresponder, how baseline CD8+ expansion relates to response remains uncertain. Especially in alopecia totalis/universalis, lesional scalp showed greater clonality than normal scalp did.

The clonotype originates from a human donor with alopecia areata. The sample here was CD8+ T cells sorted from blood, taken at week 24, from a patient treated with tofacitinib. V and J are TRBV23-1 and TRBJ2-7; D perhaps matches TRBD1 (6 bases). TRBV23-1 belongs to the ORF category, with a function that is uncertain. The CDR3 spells CASSTGLNSYEQYF. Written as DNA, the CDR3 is TGCGCCAGCAGTACAGGGTTGAACTCCTACGAGCAGTACTTC.